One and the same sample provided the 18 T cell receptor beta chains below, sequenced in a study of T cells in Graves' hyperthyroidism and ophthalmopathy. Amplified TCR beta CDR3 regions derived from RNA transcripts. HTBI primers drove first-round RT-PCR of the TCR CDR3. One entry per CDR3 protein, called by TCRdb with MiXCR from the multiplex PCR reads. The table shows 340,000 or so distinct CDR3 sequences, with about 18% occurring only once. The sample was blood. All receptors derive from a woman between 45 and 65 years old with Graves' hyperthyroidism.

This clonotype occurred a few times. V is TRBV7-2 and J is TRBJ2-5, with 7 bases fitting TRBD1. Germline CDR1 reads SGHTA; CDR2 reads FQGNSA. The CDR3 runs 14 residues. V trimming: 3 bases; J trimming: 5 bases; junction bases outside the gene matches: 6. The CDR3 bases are TGTGCCAGCAGCTTGGGACAGAGTTCCGAGACCCAGTACTTC. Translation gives CASSLGQSSETQYF.

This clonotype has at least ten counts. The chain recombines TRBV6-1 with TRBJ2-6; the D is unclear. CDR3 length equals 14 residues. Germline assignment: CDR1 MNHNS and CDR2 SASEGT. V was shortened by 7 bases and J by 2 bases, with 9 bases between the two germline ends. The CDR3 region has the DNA TGTGCCAGCACCATGGTCCCTGGGGCCAACGTCCTGACTTTC. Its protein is CASTMVPGANVLTF.

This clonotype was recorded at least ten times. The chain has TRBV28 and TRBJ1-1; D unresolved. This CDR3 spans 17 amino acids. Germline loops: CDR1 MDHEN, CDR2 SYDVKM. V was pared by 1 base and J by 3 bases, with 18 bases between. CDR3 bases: TGTGCCAGCAGTTTATTAGGCATGAGGGATTCAGACACTGAAGCTTTCTTT. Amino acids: CASSLLGMRDSDTEAFF. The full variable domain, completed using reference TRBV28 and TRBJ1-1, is DVKVTQSSRYLVKRTGEKVFLECVQDMDHENMFWYRQDPGLGLRLIYFSYDVKMKEKGDIPEGYSVSREKKERFSLILESASTNQTSMYLCASSLLGMRDSDTEAFFGQGTRLTVV.

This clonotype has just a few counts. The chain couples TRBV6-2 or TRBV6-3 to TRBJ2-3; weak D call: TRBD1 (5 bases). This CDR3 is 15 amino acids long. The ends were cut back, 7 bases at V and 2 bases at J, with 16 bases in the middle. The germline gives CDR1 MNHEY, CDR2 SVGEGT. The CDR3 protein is CASTLTAYFTDTQYF. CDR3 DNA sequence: TGTGCCAGCACCCTGACAGCATACTTCACAGATACGCAGTATTTT.

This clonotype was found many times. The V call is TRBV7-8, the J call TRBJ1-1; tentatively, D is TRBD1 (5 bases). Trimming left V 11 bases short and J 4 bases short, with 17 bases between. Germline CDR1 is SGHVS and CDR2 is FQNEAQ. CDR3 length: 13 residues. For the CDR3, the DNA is TGTGCCTCTCGGGGGGGGGTGACCACTGAAGCTTTCTTT. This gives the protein CASRGGVTTEAFF.

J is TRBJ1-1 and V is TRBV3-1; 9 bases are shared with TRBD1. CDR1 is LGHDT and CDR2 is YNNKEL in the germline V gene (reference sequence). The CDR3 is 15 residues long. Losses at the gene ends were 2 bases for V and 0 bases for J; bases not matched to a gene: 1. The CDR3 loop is CASSQRDRVNTEAFF. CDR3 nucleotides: TGTGCCAGCAGCCAAAGGGACAGGGTGAACACTGAAGCTTTCTTT.

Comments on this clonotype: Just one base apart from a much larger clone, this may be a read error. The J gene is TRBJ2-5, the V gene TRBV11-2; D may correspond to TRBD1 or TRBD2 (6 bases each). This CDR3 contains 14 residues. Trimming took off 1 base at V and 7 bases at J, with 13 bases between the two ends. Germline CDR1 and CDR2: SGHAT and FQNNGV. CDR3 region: CASSLAQGGGTQYF. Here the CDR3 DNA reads TGTGCCAGCAGCTTAGCACAGGGAGGAGGGACCCAGTACTTC. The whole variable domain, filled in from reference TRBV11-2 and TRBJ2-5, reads EAGVAQSPRYKIIEKRQSVAFWCNPISGHATLYWYQQILGQGPKLLIQFQNNGVVDDSQLPKDRFSAERLKGVDSTLKIQPAKLEDSAVYLCASSLAQGGGTQYFGPGTRLLVL.

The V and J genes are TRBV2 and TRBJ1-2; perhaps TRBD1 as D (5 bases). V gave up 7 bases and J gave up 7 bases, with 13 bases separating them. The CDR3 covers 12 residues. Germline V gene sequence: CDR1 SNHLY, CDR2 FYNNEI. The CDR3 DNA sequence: TGTGCCAGCATTGCGGCGGGGGTTGGCTACACCTTC. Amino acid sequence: CASIAAGVGYTF.

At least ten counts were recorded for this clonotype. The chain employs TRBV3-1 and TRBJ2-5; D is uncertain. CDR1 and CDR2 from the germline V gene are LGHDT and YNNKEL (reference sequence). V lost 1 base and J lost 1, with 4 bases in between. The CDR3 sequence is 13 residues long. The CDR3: CASSQGSQETQYF. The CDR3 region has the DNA TGTGCCAGCAGCCAAGGCAGCCAAGAGACCCAGTACTTC.

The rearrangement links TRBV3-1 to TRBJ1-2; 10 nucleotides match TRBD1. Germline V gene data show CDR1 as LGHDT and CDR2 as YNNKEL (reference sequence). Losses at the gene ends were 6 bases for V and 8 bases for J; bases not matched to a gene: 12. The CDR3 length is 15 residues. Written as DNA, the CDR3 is TGTGCCAGCAGTCGAAAGGGACAGGGGACGACCGGCTACACCTTC. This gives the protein CASSRKGQGTTGYTF.

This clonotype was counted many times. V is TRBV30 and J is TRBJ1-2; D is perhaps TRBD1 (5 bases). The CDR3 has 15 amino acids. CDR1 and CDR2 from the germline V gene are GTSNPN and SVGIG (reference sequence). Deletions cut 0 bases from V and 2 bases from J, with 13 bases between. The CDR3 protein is CAWSVGTGANYGYTF. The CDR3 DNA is TGTGCCTGGAGTGTAGGAACCGGGGCCAACTATGGCTACACCTTC.

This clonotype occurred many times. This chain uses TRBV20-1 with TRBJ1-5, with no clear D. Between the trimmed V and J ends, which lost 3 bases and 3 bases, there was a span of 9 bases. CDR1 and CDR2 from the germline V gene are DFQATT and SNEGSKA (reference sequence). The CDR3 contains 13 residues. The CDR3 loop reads CSARPDPNQPQHF. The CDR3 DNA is TGCAGTGCTAGGCCGGACCCCAATCAGCCCCAGCATTTT.

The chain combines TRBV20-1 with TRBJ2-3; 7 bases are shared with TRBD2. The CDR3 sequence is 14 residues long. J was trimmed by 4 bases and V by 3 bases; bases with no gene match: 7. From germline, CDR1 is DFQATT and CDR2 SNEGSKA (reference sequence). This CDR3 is CSASGGSKADTQYF. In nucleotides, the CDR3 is TGCAGTGCTAGCGGCGGGAGTAAGGCAGATACGCAGTATTTT.

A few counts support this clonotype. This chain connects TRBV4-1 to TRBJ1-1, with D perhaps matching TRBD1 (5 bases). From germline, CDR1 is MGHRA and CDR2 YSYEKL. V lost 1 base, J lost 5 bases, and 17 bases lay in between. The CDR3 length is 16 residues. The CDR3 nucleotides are TGCGCCAGCAGCCAAGGAGGGGACCCATTTAGGACTGAAGCTTTCTTT. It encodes CASSQGGDPFRTEAFF.

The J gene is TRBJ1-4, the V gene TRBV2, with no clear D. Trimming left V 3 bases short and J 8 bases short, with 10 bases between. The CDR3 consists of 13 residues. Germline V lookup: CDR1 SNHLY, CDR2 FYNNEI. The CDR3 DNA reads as TGTGCCAGCAGTGAGGAGGCGGCGGAAAAACTGTTTTTT. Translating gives CASSEEAAEKLFF. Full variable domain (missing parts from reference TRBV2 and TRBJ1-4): EPEVTQTPSHQVTQMGQEVILRCVPISNHLYFYWYRQILGQKVEFLVSFYNNEISEKSEIFDDQFSVERPDGSNFTLKIRSTKLEDSAMYFCASSEEAAEKLFFGSGTQLSVL.

The CDR3 region has the DNA TGTGCCAGCAGTTTAAGCTTCGGAGCTTATAATGAAAAACTGTTTTTT. As protein: CASSLSFGAYNEKLFF. This chain connects TRBV27 to TRBJ1-4; D gene unclear. Germline V gene lookup returns CDR1 MNHEY and CDR2 SMNVEV (reference sequence). The CDR3 runs to 16 residues. With 2 bases removed from V and 4 bases from J, the gap between germline ends came to 14 bases.

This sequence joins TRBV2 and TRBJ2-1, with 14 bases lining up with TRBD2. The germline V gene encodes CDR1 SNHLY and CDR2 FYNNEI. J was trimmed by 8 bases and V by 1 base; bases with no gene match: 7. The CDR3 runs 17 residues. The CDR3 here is CASSEGGLAGDRDEQFF. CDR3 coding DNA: TGTGCCAGCAGTGAAGGGGGACTAGCGGGAGATAGGGATGAGCAGTTCTTC.

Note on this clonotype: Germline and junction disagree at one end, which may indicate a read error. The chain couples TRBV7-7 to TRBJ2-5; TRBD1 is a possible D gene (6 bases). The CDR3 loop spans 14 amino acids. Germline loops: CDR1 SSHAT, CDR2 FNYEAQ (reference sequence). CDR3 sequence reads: CASSSSGVQETQYF. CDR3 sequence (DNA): TGTGCTAGCAGCTCCTCAGGGGTGCAAGAGACCCAGTACTTC.